A single sample is the source of the 23 T cell receptor beta chains below, sequenced in a study of CD8+CD57+ T cells in acquired aplastic anemia. Profiling that covered TCR beta VDJ and CDR3 relied on genomic DNA as its template. TCRdb independently ran MiXCR on the reads; one entry per CDR3 protein. The sample has 150,000 to 200,000 distinct CDR3 sequences, around three fifths seen once; the top ten hold roughly 46%. Sequencing was done on a sample of sorted CD4+, CD8+, or CD8+CD57+ T cells (not recorded which) from PBMCs. The receptors stem from a human donor with severe aplastic anemia or a healthy control (not recorded which).

Many counts were recorded for this clonotype. This chain connects TRBV19 to TRBJ1-5; weak D call: TRBD1 (5 bases). Trimming removed 6 bases at V and 0 bases at J, with 15 bases between. The CDR3 consists of 16 residues. Germline CDR1 and CDR2: LNHDA and SQIVND (reference sequence). The CDR3 region has the DNA TGTGCCAGTAGGGGGTCAGGGATTTATAGCAATCAGCCCCAGCATTTT. Translating gives CASRGSGIYSNQPQHF.

This clonotype showed up just once. This chain uses TRBV24-1 with TRBJ2-7; D is uncertain. The CDR3 runs 10 residues. Germline-derived CDR1 and CDR2 are KGHDR and SFDVKD. V dropped 9 bases and J dropped 4 bases, with 6 bases sitting between them. CDR3 DNA: TGTGCCACCCGAACTTACGAGCAGTACTTC. It encodes CATRTYEQYF.

This clonotype occurred many times. This chain joins TRBV24-1 and TRBJ2-3; D gene uncertain. The CDR3 runs 11 residues. Germline CDR1 and CDR2: KGHDR and SFDVKD. Between the trimmed V and J ends, which lost 9 bases and 5 bases, there was a span of 8 bases. The CDR3 sequence: CATEGGDTQYF. The CDR3 region has the DNA TGTGCCACCGAAGGTGGAGATACGCAGTATTTT.

This chain connects TRBV7-3 to TRBJ2-5; D not resolved. This CDR3 has 13 residues. V was trimmed by 4 bases and J by 3 bases, leaving 9 bases between them. The germline gives CDR1 SGHTA, CDR2 FQGTGA. The CDR3 reads CASSYHNKETQYF. The CDR3, as DNA: TGTGCCAGCAGCTACCACAATAAAGAGACCCAGTACTTC.

The chain uses TRBV24-1 and TRBJ2-3, with 8 bases that match TRBD1. CDR3 length: 15 amino acids. The V gene end was trimmed by 3 bases and the J gene end by 6 bases; junction bases not matched to a gene: 7. Looked up from germline, CDR1 is KGHDR and CDR2 is SFDVKD. The CDR3, as DNA: TGTGCCACCAGTGATCCCTGGACAGGGCCGGATACGCAGTATTTT. Residues: CATSDPWTGPDTQYF.

The rearrangement uses TRBV12-3 or TRBV12-4 and TRBJ2-1; 11 bases are a match to TRBD1. The CDR3 has 16 amino acids. Trimming took 5 bases from V and 6 from J; bases not matched to a gene: 9. CDR3 residues: CASSDGRDRGANEQFF. The CDR3 nucleotides read TGTGCCAGCAGTGACGGCCGGGACAGGGGGGCCAATGAGCAGTTCTTC.

This CDR3 is CASSQSLAGVNNEQFF. The CDR3 nucleotides are TGTGCCAGCAGCCAATCACTAGCGGGAGTCAACAATGAGCAGTTCTTC. The rearrangement joins TRBV14 to TRBJ2-1, with TRBD2 matching 11 bases. Looked up from germline, CDR1 is SGHDN and CDR2 is FVKESK. V shed 2 bases, J shed 5 bases, and the junction held 5 bases outside the gene matches. This CDR3 contains 16 residues.

V is TRBV2 and J is TRBJ2-7; 9 bases fit TRBD2. The junction had 11 bases not matched to a gene; V was cut back by 6 bases and J by 5 bases. CDR3 length equals 15 residues. Germline V gene lookup returns CDR1 SNHLY and CDR2 FYNNEI. In DNA, the CDR3 is TGTGCCAGCAGCTGGGCCGCGGGAGGGCCGAACGAGCAGTACTTC. Its protein product is CASSWAAGGPNEQYF. Based on the CDR3 plus reference TRBV2 and TRBJ2-7, the full variable domain is EPEVTQTPSHQVTQMGQEVILRCVPISNHLYFYWYRQILGQKVEFLVSFYNNEISEKSEIFDDQFSVERPDGSNFTLKIRSTKLEDSAMYFCASSWAAGGPNEQYFGPGTRLTVT.

This chain uses TRBV10-3 with TRBJ1-2, with 8 bases lining up with TRBD1. Germline values: CDR1 ENHRY, CDR2 SYGVKD. The CDR3 runs 14 residues. V shed 6 bases and J 4 bases; nucleotides not matched to a gene: 7. The CDR3 DNA follows: TGTGCCATCAGCCCGGGACAGGACTTCTATGGCTACACCTTC. Its translation: CAISPGQDFYGYTF.

Note on this clonotype: Compared with germline, one end of the junction differs, possibly owing to a read error. The chain employs TRBV6-5 and TRBJ1-1; no clear D gene. Germline assignment: CDR1 MNHEY and CDR2 SVGAGI. The CDR3 spans 14 residues. CDR3 DNA sequence: TGTGCCAGCAGTTACTCAGGGATGAACACTGAAACTTTCTTT. The encoded protein is CASSYSGMNTETFF.

The chain joins TRBV25-1 to TRBJ1-1; 8 bases match TRBD1. In germline, CDR1 is MGHDK, CDR2 SYGVNS. J gave up 1 base and V 3 bases, and 4 bases lay outside the gene matches. CDR3 length: 15 amino acids. The CDR3 is CASSDPGTGNTEAFF. The DNA of the CDR3 is TGTGCCAGCAGTGACCCCGGGACAGGGAACACTGAAGCTTTCTTT.

This clonotype has only a few counts. Possible read error: a much larger clone is one base away. V usage is TRBV19 and J usage is TRBJ2-1; no clear D gene. The CDR3 loop spans 11 amino acids. The V gene's germline CDR1 is LNHDA and CDR2 SQIVND (reference sequence). Written as DNA, the CDR3 is TGTGCCGGTAGTATCTACAATGAGCAGTTCTTC. Translated: CAGSIYNEQFF. The full variable domain, in which reference TRBV19 and TRBJ2-1 provide the parts outside the CDR3, is DGGITQSPKYLFRKEGQNVTLSCEQNLNHDAMYWYRQDPGQGLRLIYYSQIVNDFQKGDIAEGYSVSREKKESFPLTVTSAQKNPTAFYLCAGSIYNEQFFGPGTRLTVL.

The gene calls are TRBV10-3 and TRBJ2-7; D might be TRBD2 (5 bases). Trimming stripped 0 bases from V and 6 bases from J, with 9 bases between. Germline CDR1 ENHRY, CDR2 SYGVKD. The CDR3 consists of 13 residues. This CDR3 reads CAISESTRGEQYF. In nucleotides, the CDR3 is TGTGCCATCAGTGAGTCCACTCGGGGCGAGCAGTACTTC.

This chain uses TRBV7-9 with TRBJ2-1, with 8 bases matching TRBD2. The CDR3 runs to 15 residues. Unmatched junction bases numbered 7, after V lost 1 base and J lost 8 bases. In germline, CDR1 is SEHNR, CDR2 FQNEAQ (reference sequence). Here the CDR3 DNA reads TGTGCCAGCAGCTTAGGGGCGGGGGGCTGGGATGAGCAGTTCTTC. This encodes CASSLGAGGWDEQFF.

This clonotype was seen ten or more times. The chain uses TRBV12-3 or TRBV12-4 and TRBJ2-5, with TRBD1 identical over 7 bases. CDR3 size: 13 residues. The V and J ends lost 7 bases and 0 bases, in that order; junction bases with no gene match: 2. The CDR3 region has the DNA TGTGCCAGCAAGACAGGGAACCAAGAGACCCAGTACTTC. As protein: CASKTGNQETQYF.

V gene TRBV11-2 combines with J gene TRBJ2-2; the D is unclear. Trimming removed 5 bases at V and 2 bases at J, with 12 bases between. CDR3 length: 15 amino acids. Germline V lookup: CDR1 SGHAT, CDR2 FQNNGV. DNA of the CDR3: TGTGCCAGCAGCCCACCAAGGAGTAACACCGGGGAGCTGTTTTTT. Its translation: CASSPPRSNTGELFF.

The CDR3: CSASGRATDTQYF. CDR3 sequence (DNA): TGCAGCGCCTCAGGGAGGGCCACAGATACGCAGTATTTT. The chain couples TRBV29-1 to TRBJ2-3; TRBD2 matches at 7 bases. This CDR3 spans 13 amino acids. J was trimmed by 2 bases and V by 7 bases; bases with no gene match: 6. Germline lookup yields CDR1 SQVTM and CDR2 ANQGSEA.

V usage is TRBV7-9 and J usage is TRBJ1-2, with a weak D call TRBD1 (5 bases). The CDR3 totals 12 residues. V was cut by 5 bases and J by 8 bases, with 12 bases left in between. Germline V lookup: CDR1 SEHNR, CDR2 FQNEAQ (reference sequence). The CDR3 loop is CASSPRAGGYTF. The DNA of the CDR3 is TGTGCCAGCAGCCCGCGGGCAGGGGGCTACACCTTC. Full variable domain (outside the CDR3, taken from reference TRBV7-9 and TRBJ1-2): DTGVSQNPRHKITKRGQNVTFRCDPISEHNRLYWYRQTLGQGPEFLTYFQNEAQLEKSRLLSDRFSAERPKGSFSTLEIQRTEQGDSAMYLCASSPRAGGYTFGSGTRLTVV.

This clonotype was counted only a few times. A read error is possible here, since a much larger clone lies one base away. The conserved closing phenylalanine or tryptophan is absent in this CDR3, likely reflecting a read error. The chain links TRBV9 to TRBJ2-7; D may correspond to TRBD1 or TRBD2 (5 bases each). This CDR3 has 14 residues. V was pared by 4 bases and J by 7 bases, with 18 bases between. The germline V gene has CDR1 SGDLS and CDR2 YYNGEE. The CDR3 nucleotides read TGTGCCAGCAGCCCCTTCCAGGGAACGGGGGAGCAGTACCTC. Protein sequence: CASSPFQGTGEQYL.

The chain couples TRBV10-1 to TRBJ2-2; TRBD1 matches at 7 bases. The germline CDR1 and CDR2 sequences are WNHNN and SYGVQD (reference sequence). The CDR3 is 14 residues long. J lost 0 bases, V lost 9 bases, and 4 bases had no gene match. The CDR3 nucleotides read TGCGCCAGTTCCGGGACAGCGAACACCGGGGAGCTGTTTTTT. Protein: CASSGTANTGELFF.

This clonotype was seen a handful of times. The chain employs TRBV2 and TRBJ2-3, with 9 bases identical to TRBD2. The germline gives CDR1 SNHLY, CDR2 FYNNEI. This CDR3 spans 14 amino acids. Trimming took 9 bases from V and 1 from J; bases not matched to a gene: 5. The DNA for the CDR3 is TGTGCCAGGCGGGGGGGGGAAGGCACAGATACGCAGTATTTT. Translation: CARRGGEGTDTQYF.

This chain joins TRBV7-9 and TRBJ2-5, with 7 bases that match TRBD1. This CDR3 has 16 amino acids. Per the germline V gene, CDR1 is SEHNR and CDR2 is FQNEAQ (reference sequence). Germline trimming cut 6 bases from V and 5 bases from J; bases unmatched to any gene: 15. The CDR3 DNA follows: TGTGCCAGCAGTTTTACCCGACAGGGCCTGGGGGAGACCCAGTACTTC. This codes for CASSFTRQGLGETQYF. Supplemented by reference TRBV7-9 and TRBJ2-5, the full variable domain reads DTGVSQNPRHKITKRGQNVTFRCDPISEHNRLYWYRQTLGQGPEFLTYFQNEAQLEKSRLLSDRFSAERPKGSFSTLEIQRTEQGDSAMYLCASSFTRQGLGETQYFGPGTRLLVL.

In its sample, this clonotype was seen once. This rearrangement joins TRBV20-1 to TRBJ1-6, with D unresolved. Per the germline V gene, CDR1 is DFQATT and CDR2 is SNEGSKA (reference sequence). The V end was cut by 1 base, the J end by 7 bases, with 11 bases between. This CDR3 has 14 amino acids. The CDR3 protein is CSARVKGPNSPLHF. In DNA form, the CDR3 reads TGCAGTGCTAGAGTAAAAGGACCGAATTCACCCCTCCACTTT.